This is a list of T cell receptor beta chains from one sample in a study of Ad26.COV2.S vaccination and SARS-CoV-2 variants. Using immunoSEQ multiplex PCR, the repertoire was profiled, and TCRdb retains in-frame clones only, with some absent. The profile shows about 350,000 clones, roughly 84% of them singletons. The sequencing used peripheral blood, collected in a trial of Ad26.COV2.S vaccine versus placebo. Every receptor here comes from a person between 18 and 59 years old who received the Ad26.COV2.S COVID-19 vaccine or a placebo. The CDR3 runs from the conserved cysteine through the conserved F or W. A D gene is named only where the DNA matches it firmly. Clone size is given for some rows only: seen once, a few or many times, or a class if the clone is expanded.

d_gene	v_gene	j_gene	abundance	CDR3nt	CDR3aa
-	TRBV5-6	TRBJ2-1	-	TGTGCCAGCAGCTTGGATCAGAGAAGCTCCTACAATGAGCAGTTCTTC	CASSLDQRSSYNEQFF
-	TRBV3-1/TRBV3-2	TRBJ1-5	-	TGTGCCAGCAGCCAATCCTGGGGGAACAATCAGCCCCAGCATTTT	CASSQSWGNNQPQHF
TRBD1	TRBV28	TRBJ1-2	-	TGTGCCATCGCGGACAGGGGCTATGGCTACACCTTC	CAIADRGYGYTF
TRBD1	TRBV18	TRBJ1-3	-	TGTGCCAGCTCTCTAGGGACAGGGAACGGAAACACCATATATTTT	CASSLGTGNGNTIYF
-	TRBV10-3	TRBJ2-7	-	TGTGCCATCAGTGAGGTCAGGGCCTACGAGCAGTACTTC	CAISEVRAYEQYF
-	TRBV5-1	TRBJ1-3	-	TGCGCCAGCAGCTTGGACAGAACTTCTGGAAACACCATATATTTT	CASSLDRTSGNTIYF
-	TRBV15	TRBJ2-4	-	TGTGCCACCAGCAGAGTGGGGGGAGAGGGCATTCAGTACTTC	CATSRVGGEGIQYF
-	TRBV5-1	TRBJ2-3	-	TGCGCCAGCAGCGCACGACAGATTAGCACAGATACGCAGTATTTT	CASSARQISTDTQYF
TRBD2	TRBV5-1	TRBJ2-3	-	TGCGCCAGCAGCTCCCGACTAGCGGGCCTCACAGATACGCAGTATTTT	CASSSRLAGLTDTQYF
-	TRBV6-5	TRBJ2-5	-	TGTGCCAGCAGTTACAGGGCGGGGCAAGAGACCCAGTACTTC	CASSYRAGQETQYF
-	TRBV27	TRBJ1-5	-	TGTGCCAGCAGTTTAATCAGGGGTAACCAGCCCCAGCATTTT	CASSLIRGNQPQHF
TRBD1	TRBV15	TRBJ1-4	-	TGTGCCACCAGCAGCTGGGGACAGGGGGATGAAAAACTGTTTTTT	CATSSWGQGDEKLFF
-	TRBV6-5	TRBJ2-7	-	TGTGCCAGCCGACTGACGGCCGCCTACGAGCAGTACTTC	CASRLTAAYEQYF
-	TRBV7-6	TRBJ2-7	-	TGTGCCAGCAGCTTGACAGCTAATCCCTACGAGCAGTACTTC	CASSLTANPYEQYF
TRBD2	TRBV27	TRBJ2-7	-	TGTGCCAGCAGTTTATCGGTCTTCGGGGGGGACGAGCAGTACTTC	CASSLSVFGGDEQYF
TRBD1	TRBV7-6	TRBJ1-1	-	TGTGCCAGCAGCCTAGGGACAGCCTCTGAAGCTTTCTTT	CASSLGTASEAFF
-	TRBV3-1/TRBV3-2	TRBJ2-5	few	TGTGCCAGCAGAGACTATGGTGAGACCCAGTACTTC	CASRDYGETQYF
TRBD2	TRBV9	TRBJ2-3	once	TGTGCCAGCAGCGTAGATCGGACTAGCGGGAGATCAGATACGCAGTATTTT	CASSVDRTSGRSDTQYF
-	TRBV7-9	TRBJ2-7	-	TGTGCCAGCAGTCCACTATTAAGGTACGAGCAGTACTTC	CASSPLLRYEQYF
-	TRBV5-1	TRBJ2-3	once	TGCGCCAGCAGTTCCATATCGGCTGATACGCAGTATTTT	CASSSISADTQYF
-	TRBV11-2	TRBJ2-7	-	TGTGCCAGCAGCTTGGACCGCTACGAGCAGTACTTC	CASSLDRYEQYF
-	TRBV10-1	TRBJ2-1	-	TGCGCCAGCAGTGCGGCAGGGGCTACTTACAATGAGCAGTTCTTC	CASSAAGATYNEQFF
-	TRBV5-1	TRBJ2-2	-	TGCGCCAGCAGCTTGGAAGGACAGTCCGGGGAGCTGTTTTTT	CASSLEGQSGELFF
TRBD2	TRBV18	TRBJ2-3	once	TGTGCCAGCTCACCATTGAGAGCGGGAGTCACAGATACGCAGTATTTT	CASSPLRAGVTDTQYF
-	TRBV15	TRBJ1-5	-	TGTGCCACCAGCAGAGCACGAGGGAATCAGCCCCAGCATTTT	CATSRARGNQPQHF
-	TRBV12-3/TRBV12-4	TRBJ1-4	-	TGTGCCAGCAGTTTATCCCGAAATGAAAAACTGTTTTTT	CASSLSRNEKLFF
-	TRBV5-4	TRBJ2-3	-	TGTGCCAGCAGCTTTCTAGCGACAGATACGCAGTATTTT	CASSFLATDTQYF
TRBD1	TRBV6-5	TRBJ1-1	-	TGTGCCAGCACCCAGGGGGCATGGGCTTTCTTT	CASTQGAWAFF
-	TRBV11-3	TRBJ2-5	-	TGTGCCAGCAGCTTAGATAGGTTGGAGACCCAGTACTTC	CASSLDRLETQYF
-	TRBV10-1	TRBJ1-2	-	TGCGCCAGCAGCGATCGGCGTTCTAATGGCTACACCTTC	CASSDRRSNGYTF
-	TRBV16	TRBJ2-1	few	TGTGCCAGCAGCCAATGGGGGAGCTACAATGAGCAGTTCTTC	CASSQWGSYNEQFF
-	TRBV6-2/TRBV6-3	TRBJ1-3	-	TGTGCCAGCAGTTACCATCTGGTGTCTGGAAACACCATATATTTT	CASSYHLVSGNTIYF